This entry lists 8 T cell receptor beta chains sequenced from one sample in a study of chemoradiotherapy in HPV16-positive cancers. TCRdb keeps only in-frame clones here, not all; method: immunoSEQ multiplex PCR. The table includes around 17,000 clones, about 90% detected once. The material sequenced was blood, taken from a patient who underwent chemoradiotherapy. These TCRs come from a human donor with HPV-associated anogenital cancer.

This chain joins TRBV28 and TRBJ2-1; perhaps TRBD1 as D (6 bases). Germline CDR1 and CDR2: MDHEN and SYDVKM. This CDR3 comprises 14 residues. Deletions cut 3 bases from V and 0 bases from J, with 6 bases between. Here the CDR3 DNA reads TGTGCCAGCAGTTTCAGGGGCTCCTACAATGAGCAGTTCTTC. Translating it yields CASSFRGSYNEQFF.

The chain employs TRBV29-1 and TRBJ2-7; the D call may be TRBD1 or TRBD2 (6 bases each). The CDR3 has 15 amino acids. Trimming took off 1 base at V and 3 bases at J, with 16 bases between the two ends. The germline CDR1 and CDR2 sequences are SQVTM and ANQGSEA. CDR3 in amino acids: CSVEGGDTSNYEQYF. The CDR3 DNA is TGCAGCGTTGAAGGGGGGGACACCAGTAACTACGAGCAGTACTTC.

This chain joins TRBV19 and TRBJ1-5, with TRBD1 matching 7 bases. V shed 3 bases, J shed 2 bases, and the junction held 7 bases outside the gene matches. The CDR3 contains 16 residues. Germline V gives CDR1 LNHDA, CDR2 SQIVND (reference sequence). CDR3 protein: CASSIRQGRRNQPQHF. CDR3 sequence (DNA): TGTGCCAGTAGTATTAGACAGGGTAGGCGCAATCAGCCCCAGCATTTT.

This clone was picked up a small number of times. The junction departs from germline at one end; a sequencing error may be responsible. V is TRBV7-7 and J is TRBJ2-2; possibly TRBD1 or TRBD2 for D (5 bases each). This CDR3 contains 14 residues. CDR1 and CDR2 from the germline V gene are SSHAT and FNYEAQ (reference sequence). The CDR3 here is CASSLGVNTGELFF. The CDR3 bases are TGTGCTAGCAGCTTGGGGGTAAACACCGGGGAGCTGTTTTTT. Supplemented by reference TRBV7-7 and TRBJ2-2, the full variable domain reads GAGVSQSPRYKVTKRGQDVTLRCDPISSHATLYWYQQALGQGPEFLTYFNYEAQPDKSGLPSDRFSAERPEGSISTLTIQRTEQRDSAMYRCASSLGVNTGELFFGEGSRLTVL.

The CDR3: CASSLQTGTLAYEQYF. In DNA form, the CDR3 reads TGTGCCAGCAGTTTACAAACAGGGACCCTAGCCTACGAGCAGTACTTC. The V gene is TRBV27, the J gene TRBJ2-7; D is perhaps TRBD1 (6 bases). The CDR3 consists of 16 residues. V was trimmed by 2 bases and J by 2 bases, leaving 16 bases between them. CDR1 is MNHEY, CDR2 SMNVEV, per germline (reference sequence).

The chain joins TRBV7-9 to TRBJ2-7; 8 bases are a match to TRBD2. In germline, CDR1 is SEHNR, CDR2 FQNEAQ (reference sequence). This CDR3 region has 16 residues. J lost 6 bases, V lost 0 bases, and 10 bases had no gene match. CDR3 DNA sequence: TGTGCCAGCAGCTTAGCGTCCCGCGGGAGGATCGTCGAGCAGTACTTC. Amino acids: CASSLASRGRIVEQYF.

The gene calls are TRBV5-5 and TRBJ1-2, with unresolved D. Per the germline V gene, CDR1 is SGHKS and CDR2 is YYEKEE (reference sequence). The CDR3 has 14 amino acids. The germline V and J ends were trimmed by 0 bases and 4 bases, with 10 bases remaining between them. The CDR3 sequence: CASSLGDPVYGYTF. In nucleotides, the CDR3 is TGTGCCAGCAGCTTGGGGGATCCCGTCTATGGCTACACCTTC.

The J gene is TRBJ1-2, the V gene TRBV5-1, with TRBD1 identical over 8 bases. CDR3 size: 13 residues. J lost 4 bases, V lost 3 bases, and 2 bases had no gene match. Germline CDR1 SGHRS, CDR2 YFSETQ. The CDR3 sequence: CASSSTGVYGYTF. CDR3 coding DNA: TGCGCCAGCAGCTCGACAGGGGTCTATGGCTACACCTTC.